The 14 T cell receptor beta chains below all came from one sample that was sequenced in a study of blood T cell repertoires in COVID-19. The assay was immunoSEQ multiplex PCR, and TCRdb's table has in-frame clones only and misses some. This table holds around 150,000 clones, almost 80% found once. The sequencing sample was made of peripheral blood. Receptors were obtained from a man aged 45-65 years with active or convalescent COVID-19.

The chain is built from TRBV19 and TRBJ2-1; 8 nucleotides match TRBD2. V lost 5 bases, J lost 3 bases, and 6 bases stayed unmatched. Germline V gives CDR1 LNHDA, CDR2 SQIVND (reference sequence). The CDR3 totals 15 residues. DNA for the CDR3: TGTGCCAGTAGTTCCACTGCGGGAGGCTACAATGAGCAGTTCTTC. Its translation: CASSSTAGGYNEQFF.

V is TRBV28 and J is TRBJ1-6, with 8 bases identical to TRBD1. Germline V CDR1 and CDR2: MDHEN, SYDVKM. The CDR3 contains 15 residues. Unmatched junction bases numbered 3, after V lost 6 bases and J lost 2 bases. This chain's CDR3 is CASSPDRAYNSPLHF. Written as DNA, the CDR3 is TGTGCCAGCAGCCCGGACAGGGCCTATAATTCACCCCTCCACTTT.

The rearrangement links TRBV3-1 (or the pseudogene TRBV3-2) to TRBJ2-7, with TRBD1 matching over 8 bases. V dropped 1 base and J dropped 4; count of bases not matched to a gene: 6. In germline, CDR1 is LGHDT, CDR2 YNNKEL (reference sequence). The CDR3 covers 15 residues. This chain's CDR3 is CASSQAGTGLYEQYF. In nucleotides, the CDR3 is TGTGCCAGCAGCCAAGCCGGGACAGGTCTGTACGAGCAGTACTTC.

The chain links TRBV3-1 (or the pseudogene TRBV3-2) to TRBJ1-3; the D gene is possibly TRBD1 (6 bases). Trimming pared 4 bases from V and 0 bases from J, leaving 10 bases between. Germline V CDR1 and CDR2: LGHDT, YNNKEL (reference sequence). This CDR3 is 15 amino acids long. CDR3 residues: CASSPDRNSGNTIYF. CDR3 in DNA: TGTGCCAGCAGCCCCGACAGGAACTCTGGAAACACCATATATTTT.

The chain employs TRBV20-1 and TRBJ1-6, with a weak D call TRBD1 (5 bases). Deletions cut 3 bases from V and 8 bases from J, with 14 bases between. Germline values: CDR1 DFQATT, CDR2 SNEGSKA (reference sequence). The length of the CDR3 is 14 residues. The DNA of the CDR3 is TGCAGTGCTAGTGATAGACAGACGGATTCACCCCTCCACTTT. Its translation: CSASDRQTDSPLHF.

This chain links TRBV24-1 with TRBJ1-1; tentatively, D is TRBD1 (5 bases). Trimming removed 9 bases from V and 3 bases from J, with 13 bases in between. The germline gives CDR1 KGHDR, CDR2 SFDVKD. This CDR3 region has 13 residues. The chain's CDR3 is CATEIGVDTEAFF. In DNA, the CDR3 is TGTGCCACCGAAATAGGGGTAGACACTGAAGCTTTCTTT.

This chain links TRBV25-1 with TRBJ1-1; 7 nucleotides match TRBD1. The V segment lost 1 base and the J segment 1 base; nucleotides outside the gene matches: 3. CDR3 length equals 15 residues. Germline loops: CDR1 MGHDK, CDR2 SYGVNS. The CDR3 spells CASSESGTANTEAFF. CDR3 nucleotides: TGTGCCAGCAGTGAATCTGGGACAGCGAACACTGAAGCTTTCTTT.

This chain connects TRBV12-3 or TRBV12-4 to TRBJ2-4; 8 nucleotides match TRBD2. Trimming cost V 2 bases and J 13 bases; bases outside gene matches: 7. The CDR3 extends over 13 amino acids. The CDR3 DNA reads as TGTGCCAGCAGTTTATCGGGGGGGAATTACCAGTACTTC. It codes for CASSLSGGNYQYF.

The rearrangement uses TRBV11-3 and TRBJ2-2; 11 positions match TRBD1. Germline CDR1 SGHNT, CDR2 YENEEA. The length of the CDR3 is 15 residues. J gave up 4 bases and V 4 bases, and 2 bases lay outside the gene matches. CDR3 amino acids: CASSWGQGGTGELFF. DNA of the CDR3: TGTGCCAGCAGCTGGGGACAGGGGGGCACCGGGGAGCTGTTTTTT.

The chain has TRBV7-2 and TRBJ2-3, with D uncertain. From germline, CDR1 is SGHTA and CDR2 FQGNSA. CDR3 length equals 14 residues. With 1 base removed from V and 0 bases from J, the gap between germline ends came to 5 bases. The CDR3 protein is CASSLGLSTDTQYF. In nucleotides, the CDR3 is TGTGCCAGCAGCTTAGGACTCAGCACAGATACGCAGTATTTT.

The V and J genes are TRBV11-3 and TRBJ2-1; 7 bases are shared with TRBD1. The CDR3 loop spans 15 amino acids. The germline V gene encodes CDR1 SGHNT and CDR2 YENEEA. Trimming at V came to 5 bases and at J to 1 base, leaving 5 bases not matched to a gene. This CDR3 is CASSPRQGSYNEQFF. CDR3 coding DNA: TGTGCCAGCAGCCCAAGACAGGGATCCTACAATGAGCAGTTCTTC.

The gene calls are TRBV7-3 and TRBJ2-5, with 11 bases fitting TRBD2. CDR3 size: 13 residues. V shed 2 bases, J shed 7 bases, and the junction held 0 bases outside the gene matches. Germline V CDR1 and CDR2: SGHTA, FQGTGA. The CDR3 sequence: CASSLGTSGTQYF. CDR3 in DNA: TGTGCCAGCAGCTTAGGGACTAGCGGGACCCAGTACTTC.

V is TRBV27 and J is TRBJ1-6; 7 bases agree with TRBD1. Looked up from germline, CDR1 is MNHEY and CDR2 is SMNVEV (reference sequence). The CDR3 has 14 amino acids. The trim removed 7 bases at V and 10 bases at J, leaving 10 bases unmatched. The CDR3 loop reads CASTDQGGRSPLHF. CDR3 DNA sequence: TGTGCCAGCACGGACCAGGGGGGCCGGTCACCCCTCCACTTT.

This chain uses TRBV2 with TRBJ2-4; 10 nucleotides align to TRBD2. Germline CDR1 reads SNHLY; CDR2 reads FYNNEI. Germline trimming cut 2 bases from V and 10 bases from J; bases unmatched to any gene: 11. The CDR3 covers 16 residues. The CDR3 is CASSESGALAGMIQYF. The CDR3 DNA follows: TGTGCCAGCAGTGAATCAGGGGCACTAGCGGGAATGATTCAGTACTTC.